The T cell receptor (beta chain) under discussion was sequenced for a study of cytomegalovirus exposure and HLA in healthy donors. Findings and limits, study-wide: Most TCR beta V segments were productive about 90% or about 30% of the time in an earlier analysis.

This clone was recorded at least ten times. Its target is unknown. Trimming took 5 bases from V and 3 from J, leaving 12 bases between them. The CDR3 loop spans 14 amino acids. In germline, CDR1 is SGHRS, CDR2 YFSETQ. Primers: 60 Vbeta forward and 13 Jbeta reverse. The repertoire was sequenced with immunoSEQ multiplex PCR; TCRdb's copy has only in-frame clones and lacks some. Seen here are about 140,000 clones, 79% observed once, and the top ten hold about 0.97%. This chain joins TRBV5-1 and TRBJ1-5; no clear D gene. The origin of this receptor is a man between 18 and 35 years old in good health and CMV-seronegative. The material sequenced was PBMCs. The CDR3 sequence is CASSPGSNNQPQHF. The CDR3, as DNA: TGCGCCAGCAGTCCCGGGAGCAACAATCAGCCCCAGCATTTT.